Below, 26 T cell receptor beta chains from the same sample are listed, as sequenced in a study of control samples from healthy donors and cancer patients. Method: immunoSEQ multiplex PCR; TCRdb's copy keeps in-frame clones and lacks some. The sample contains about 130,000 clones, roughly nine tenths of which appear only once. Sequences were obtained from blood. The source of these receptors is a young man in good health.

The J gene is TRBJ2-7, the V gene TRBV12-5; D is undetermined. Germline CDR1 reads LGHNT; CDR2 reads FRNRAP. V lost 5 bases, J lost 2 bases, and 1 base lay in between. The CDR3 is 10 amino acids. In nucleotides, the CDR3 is TGTGCTAGTGGTACCTACGAGCAGTACTTC. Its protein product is CASGTYEQYF. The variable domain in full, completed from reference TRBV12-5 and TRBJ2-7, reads DARVTQTPRHKVTEMGQEVTMRCQPILGHNTVFWYRQTMMQGLELLAYFRNRAPLDDSGMPKDRFSAEMPDATLATLKIQPSEPRDSAVYFCASGTYEQYFGPGTRLTVT.

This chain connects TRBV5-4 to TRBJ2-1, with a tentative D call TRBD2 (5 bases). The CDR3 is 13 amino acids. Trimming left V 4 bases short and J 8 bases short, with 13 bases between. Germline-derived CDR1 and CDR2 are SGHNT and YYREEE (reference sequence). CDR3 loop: CASSQLVSHEQFF. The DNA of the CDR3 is TGTGCCAGCAGCCAACTAGTTTCCCATGAGCAGTTCTTC.

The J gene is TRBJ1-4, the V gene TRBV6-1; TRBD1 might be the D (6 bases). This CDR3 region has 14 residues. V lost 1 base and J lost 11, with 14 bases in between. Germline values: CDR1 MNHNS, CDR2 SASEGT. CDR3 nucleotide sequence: TGTGCCAGCAGTGAAGGCGGGGGGGCGAGGAAACTGTTTTTT. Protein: CASSEGGGARKLFF.

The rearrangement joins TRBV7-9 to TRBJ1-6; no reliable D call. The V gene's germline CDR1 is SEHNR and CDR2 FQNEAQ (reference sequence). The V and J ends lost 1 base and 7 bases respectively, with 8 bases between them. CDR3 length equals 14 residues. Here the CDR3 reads CASSLGSENSPLHF. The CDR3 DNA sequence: TGTGCCAGCAGCTTAGGTAGCGAGAATTCACCCCTCCACTTT.

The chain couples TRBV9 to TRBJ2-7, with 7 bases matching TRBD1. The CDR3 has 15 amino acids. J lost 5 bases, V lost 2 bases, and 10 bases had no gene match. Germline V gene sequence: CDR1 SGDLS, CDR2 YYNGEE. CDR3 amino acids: CASSVSNRGMNEQYF. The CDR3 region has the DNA TGTGCCAGCAGCGTCTCAAACAGGGGAATGAACGAGCAGTACTTC.

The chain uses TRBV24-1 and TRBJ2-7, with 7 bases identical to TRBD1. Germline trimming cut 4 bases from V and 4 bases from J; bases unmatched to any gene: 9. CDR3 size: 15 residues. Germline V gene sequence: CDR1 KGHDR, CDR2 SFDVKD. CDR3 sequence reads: CATSDPTTGWYEQYF. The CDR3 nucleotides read TGTGCCACCAGTGACCCTACGACAGGGTGGTACGAGCAGTACTTC.

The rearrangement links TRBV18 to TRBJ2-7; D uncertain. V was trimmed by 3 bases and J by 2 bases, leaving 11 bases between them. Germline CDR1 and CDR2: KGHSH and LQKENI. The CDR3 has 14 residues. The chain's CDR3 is CASSPSRLPYEQYF. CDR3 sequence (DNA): TGTGCCAGCTCACCTTCACGCTTACCCTACGAGCAGTACTTC.

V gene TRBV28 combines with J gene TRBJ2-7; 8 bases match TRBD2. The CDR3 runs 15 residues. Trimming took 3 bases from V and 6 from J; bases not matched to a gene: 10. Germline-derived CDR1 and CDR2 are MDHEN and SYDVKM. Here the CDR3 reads CASSFYPGTSSEQYF. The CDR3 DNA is TGTGCCAGCAGTTTCTACCCCGGGACTAGTTCCGAGCAGTACTTC.

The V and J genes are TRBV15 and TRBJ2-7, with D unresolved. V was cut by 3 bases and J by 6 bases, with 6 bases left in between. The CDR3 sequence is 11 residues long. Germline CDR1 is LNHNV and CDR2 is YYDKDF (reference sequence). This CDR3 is CATSSHREQYF. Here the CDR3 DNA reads TGTGCCACCAGCAGTCACCGCGAGCAGTACTTC.

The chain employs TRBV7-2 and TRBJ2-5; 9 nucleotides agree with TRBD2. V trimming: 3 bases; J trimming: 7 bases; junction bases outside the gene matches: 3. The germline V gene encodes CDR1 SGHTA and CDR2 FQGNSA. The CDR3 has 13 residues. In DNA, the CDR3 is TGTGCCAGCAGCTTGAGCGGGAGGATGACCCAGTACTTC. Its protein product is CASSLSGRMTQYF.

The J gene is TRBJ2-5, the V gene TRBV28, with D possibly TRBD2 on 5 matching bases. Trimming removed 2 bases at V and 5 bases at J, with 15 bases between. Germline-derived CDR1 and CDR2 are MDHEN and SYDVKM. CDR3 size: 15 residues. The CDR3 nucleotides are TGTGCCAGCAGTTTAGTTGGAGGCGGAGAGGAGACCCAGTACTTC. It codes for CASSLVGGGEETQYF.

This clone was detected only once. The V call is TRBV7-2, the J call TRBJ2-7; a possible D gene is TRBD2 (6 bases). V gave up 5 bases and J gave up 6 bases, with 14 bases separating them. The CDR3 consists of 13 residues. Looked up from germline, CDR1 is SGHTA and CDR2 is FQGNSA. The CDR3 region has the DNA TGTGCCAGCAGCAAGGGAGGACACGCCGAGCAGTACTTC. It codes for CASSKGGHAEQYF.

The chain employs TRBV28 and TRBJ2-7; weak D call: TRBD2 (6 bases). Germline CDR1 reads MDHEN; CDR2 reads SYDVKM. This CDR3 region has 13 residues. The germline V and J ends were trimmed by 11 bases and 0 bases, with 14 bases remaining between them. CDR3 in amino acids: CALGAGPSYEQYF. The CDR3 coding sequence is TGTGCCCTCGGCGCGGGGCCCTCCTACGAGCAGTACTTC.

Here the CDR3 DNA reads TGTGCCAGCAGCTTCGGGCTAGCGGCTAGCACAGATACGCAGTATTTT. Protein sequence: CASSFGLAASTDTQYF. The genes are TRBV7-2 and TRBJ2-3, with 7 nucleotides matching TRBD2. Unmatched junction bases numbered 6, after V lost 3 bases and J lost 0 bases. The CDR3 spans 16 residues. In germline, CDR1 is SGHTA, CDR2 FQGNSA. Looking up the rest from reference TRBV7-2 and TRBJ2-3 gives the full variable domain: GAGVSQSPSNKVTEKGKDVELRCDPISGHTALYWYRQSLGQGLEFLIYFQGNSAPDKSGLPSDRFSAERTGGSVSTLTIQRTQQEDSAVYLCASSFGLAASTDTQYFGPGTRLTVL.

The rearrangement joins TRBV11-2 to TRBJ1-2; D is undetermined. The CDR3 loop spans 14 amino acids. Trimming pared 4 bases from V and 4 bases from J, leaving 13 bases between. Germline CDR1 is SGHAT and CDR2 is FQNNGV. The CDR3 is CASSSNHRGYGYTF. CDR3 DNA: TGTGCCAGCAGCTCCAACCACCGGGGCTATGGCTACACCTTC.

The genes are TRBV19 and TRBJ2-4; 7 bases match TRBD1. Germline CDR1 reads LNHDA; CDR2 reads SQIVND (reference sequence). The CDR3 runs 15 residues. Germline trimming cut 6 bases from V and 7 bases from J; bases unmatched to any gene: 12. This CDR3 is CASSSSGTASNIQYF. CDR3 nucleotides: TGTGCCAGTAGCTCCTCCGGGACAGCCTCTAACATTCAGTACTTC. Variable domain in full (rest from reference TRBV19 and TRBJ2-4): DGGITQSPKYLFRKEGQNVTLSCEQNLNHDAMYWYRQDPGQGLRLIYYSQIVNDFQKGDIAEGYSVSREKKESFPLTVTSAQKNPTAFYLCASSSSGTASNIQYFGAGTRLSVL.

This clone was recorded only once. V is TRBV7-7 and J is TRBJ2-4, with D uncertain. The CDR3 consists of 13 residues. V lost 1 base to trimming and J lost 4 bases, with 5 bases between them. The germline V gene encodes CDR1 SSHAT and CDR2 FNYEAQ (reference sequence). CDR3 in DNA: TGTGCCAGCAGCTTAGACAGAAAAAACATTCAGTACTTC. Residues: CASSLDRKNIQYF.

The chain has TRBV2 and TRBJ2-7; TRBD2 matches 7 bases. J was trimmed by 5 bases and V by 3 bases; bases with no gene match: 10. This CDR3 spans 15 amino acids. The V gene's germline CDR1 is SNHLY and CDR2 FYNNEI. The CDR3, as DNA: TGTGCCAGCAGTGACTTTTCCAGCGGGATTCACGAGCAGTACTTC. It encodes CASSDFSSGIHEQYF.

CDR3 in amino acids: CASSPGTSGRDTQYF. The CDR3 DNA reads as TGTGCCAGCAGTCCCGGGACTAGCGGGAGGGATACGCAGTATTTT. The chain combines TRBV2 with TRBJ2-3, with 15 bases identical to TRBD2. CDR1 and CDR2 (germline): SNHLY, FYNNEI. The CDR3 loop spans 15 amino acids. The junction had 3 bases not matched to a gene; V was cut back by 5 bases and J by 6 bases.

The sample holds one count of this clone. CDR3 coding DNA: TGTGCCAGCAGCGTAACGACAGGTCCCTCTGGAAACACCATATATTTT. This encodes CASSVTTGPSGNTIYF. The rearrangement uses TRBV9 and TRBJ1-3; a possible D gene is TRBD1 (6 bases). The CDR3 loop spans 16 amino acids. Per the germline V gene, CDR1 is SGDLS and CDR2 is YYNGEE. Trimming took 1 base from V and 0 from J, leaving 11 bases between them.

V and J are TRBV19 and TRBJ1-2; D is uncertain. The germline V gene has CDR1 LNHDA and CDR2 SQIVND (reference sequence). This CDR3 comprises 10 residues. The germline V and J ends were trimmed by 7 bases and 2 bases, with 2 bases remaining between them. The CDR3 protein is CASNNYGYTF. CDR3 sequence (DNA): TGTGCCAGTAACAACTATGGCTACACCTTC.

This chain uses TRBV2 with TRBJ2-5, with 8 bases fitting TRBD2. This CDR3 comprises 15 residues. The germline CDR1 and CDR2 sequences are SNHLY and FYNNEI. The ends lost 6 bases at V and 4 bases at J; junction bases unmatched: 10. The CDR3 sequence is CASSLKGSGRETQYF. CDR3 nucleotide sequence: TGTGCCAGCAGCCTAAAGGGAAGCGGGAGAGAGACCCAGTACTTC. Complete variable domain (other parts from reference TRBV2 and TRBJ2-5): EPEVTQTPSHQVTQMGQEVILRCVPISNHLYFYWYRQILGQKVEFLVSFYNNEISEKSEIFDDQFSVERPDGSNFTLKIRSTKLEDSAMYFCASSLKGSGRETQYFGPGTRLLVL.

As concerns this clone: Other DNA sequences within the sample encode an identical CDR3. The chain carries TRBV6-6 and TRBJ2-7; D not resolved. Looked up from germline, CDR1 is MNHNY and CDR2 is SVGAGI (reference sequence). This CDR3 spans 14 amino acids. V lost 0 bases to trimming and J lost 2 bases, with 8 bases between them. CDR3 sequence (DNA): TGTGCCAGCAGTTACTCCCGACAAACCTACGAGCAGTACTTC. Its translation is CASSYSRQTYEQYF.

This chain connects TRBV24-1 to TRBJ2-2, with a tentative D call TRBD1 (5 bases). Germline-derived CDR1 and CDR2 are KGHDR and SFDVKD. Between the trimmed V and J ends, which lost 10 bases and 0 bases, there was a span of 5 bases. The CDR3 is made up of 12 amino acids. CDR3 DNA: TGTGCCACGACAGCGAACACCGGGGAGCTGTTTTTT. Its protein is CATTANTGELFF.

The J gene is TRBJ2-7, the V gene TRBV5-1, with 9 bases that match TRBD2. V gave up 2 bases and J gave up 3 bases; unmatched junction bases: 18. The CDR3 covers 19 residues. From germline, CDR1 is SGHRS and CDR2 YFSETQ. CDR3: CASSLTRALTSGRGYEQYF. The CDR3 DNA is TGCGCCAGCAGCTTAACGCGGGCCCTGACTAGCGGAAGAGGCTACGAGCAGTACTTC.

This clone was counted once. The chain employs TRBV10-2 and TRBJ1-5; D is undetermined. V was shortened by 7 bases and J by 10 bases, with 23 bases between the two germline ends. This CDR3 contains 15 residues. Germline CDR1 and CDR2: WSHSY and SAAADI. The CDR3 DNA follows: TGCGCCAGCAAGGCCCTTAGCGGAGCCTCTTATCCCCAGCATTTT. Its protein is CASKALSGASYPQHF.